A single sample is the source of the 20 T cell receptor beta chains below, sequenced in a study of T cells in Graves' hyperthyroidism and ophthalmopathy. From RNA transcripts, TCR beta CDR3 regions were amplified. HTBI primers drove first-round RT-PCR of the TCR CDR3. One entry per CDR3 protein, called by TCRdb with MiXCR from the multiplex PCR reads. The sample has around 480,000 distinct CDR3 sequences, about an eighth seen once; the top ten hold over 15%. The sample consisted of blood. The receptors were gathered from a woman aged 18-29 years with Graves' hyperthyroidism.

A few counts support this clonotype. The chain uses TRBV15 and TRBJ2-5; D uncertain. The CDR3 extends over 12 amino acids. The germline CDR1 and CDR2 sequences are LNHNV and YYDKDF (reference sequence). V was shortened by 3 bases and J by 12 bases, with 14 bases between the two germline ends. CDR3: CATSSQSKLEYF. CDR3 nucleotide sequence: TGTGCCACCAGCAGCCAATCAAAGCTCGAGTACTTC.

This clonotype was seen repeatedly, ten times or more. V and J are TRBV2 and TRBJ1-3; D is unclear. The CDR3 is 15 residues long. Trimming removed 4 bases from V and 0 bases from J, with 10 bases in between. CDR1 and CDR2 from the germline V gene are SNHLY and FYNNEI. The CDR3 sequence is CASSATEGSGNTIYF. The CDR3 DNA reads TGTGCCAGCAGTGCGACCGAGGGCTCTGGAAACACCATATATTTT. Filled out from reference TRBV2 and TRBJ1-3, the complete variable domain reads EPEVTQTPSHQVTQMGQEVILRCVPISNHLYFYWYRQILGQKVEFLVSFYNNEISEKSEIFDDQFSVERPDGSNFTLKIRSTKLEDSAMYFCASSATEGSGNTIYFGEGSWLTVV.

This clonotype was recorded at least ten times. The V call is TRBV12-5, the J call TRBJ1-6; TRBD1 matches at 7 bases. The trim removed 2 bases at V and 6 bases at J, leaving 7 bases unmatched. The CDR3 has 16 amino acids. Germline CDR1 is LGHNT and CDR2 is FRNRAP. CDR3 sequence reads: CASGLTTGQINSPLHF. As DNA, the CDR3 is TGTGCTAGTGGTTTGACAACGGGACAGATTAATTCACCCCTCCACTTT.

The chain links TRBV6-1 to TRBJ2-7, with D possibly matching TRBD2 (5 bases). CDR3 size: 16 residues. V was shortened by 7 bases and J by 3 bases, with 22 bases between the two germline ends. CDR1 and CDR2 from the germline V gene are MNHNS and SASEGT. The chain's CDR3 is CASTQMEAVLYYEQYF. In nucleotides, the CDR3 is TGTGCCAGCACCCAGATGGAGGCAGTACTATACTACGAGCAGTACTTC.

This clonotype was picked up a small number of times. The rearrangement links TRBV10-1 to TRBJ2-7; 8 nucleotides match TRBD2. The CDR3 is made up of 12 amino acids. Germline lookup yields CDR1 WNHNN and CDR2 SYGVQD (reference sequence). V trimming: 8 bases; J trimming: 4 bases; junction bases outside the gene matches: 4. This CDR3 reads CASRTSSYEQYV. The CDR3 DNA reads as TGCGCCAGCCGGACTAGCAGTTACGAGCAGTACGTC.

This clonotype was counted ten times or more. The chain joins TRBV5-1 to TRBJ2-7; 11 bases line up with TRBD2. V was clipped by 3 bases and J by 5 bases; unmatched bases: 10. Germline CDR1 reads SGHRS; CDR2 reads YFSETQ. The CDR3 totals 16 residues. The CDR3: CASSSKSLAGANEQYF. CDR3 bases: TGCGCCAGCAGCTCCAAGTCACTAGCGGGAGCAAACGAGCAGTACTTC.

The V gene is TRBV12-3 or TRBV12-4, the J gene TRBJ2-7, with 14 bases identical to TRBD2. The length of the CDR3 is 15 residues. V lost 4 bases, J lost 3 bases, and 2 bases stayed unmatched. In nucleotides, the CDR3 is TGTGCCAGCAGTTCTGGGACTAGCGGGGGCTACGAGCAGTACGTC. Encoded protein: CASSSGTSGGYEQYV.

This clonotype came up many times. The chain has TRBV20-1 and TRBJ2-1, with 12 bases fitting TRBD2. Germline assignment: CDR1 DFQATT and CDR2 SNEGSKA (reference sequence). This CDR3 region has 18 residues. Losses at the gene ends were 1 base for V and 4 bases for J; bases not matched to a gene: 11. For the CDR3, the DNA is TGCAGTGCTAGAGGACTAGCGGGAGTCGGAGTTGGTTACAATGAGCAGTTCTTC. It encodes CSARGLAGVGVGYNEQFF.

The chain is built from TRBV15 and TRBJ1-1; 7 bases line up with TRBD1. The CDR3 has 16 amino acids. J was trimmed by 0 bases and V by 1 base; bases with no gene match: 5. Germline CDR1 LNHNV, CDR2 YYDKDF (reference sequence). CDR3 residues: CATSRGLQGLNTEAFF. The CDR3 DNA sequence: TGTGCCACCAGCAGAGGTTTACAGGGGTTGAACACTGAAGCTTTCTTT.

Written as DNA, the CDR3 is TGTGCCAGCAGCCAAAGCGGGAGGGGCAATGAGCAGTTCTTC. Encoded protein: CASSQSGRGNEQFF. The chain joins TRBV7-2 to TRBJ2-1; TRBD2 matches at 10 bases. Germline CDR1 reads SGHTA; CDR2 reads FQGNSA. The CDR3 spans 14 residues. Losses at the gene ends were 5 bases for V and 6 bases for J; bases not matched to a gene: 4.

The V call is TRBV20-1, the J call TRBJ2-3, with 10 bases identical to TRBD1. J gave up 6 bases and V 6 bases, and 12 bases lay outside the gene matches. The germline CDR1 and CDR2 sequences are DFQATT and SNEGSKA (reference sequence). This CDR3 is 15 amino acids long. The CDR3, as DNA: TGCAGTGCCAATGACTGGGGACAGGGGTCTGATACGCAGTATTTT. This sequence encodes CSANDWGQGSDTQYF.

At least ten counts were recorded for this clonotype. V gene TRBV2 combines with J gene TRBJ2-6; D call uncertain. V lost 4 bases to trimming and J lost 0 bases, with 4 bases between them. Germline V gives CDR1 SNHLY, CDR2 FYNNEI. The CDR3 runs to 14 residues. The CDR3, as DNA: TGTGCCAGCAGTGCTCCCTCTGGGGCCAACGTCCTGACTTTC. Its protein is CASSAPSGANVLTF. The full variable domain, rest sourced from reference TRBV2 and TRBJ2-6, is EPEVTQTPSHQVTQMGQEVILRCVPISNHLYFYWYRQILGQKVEFLVSFYNNEISEKSEIFDDQFSVERPDGSNFTLKIRSTKLEDSAMYFCASSAPSGANVLTFGAGSRLTVL.

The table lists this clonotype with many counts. This CDR3 reads CAERGRAGTDTQYF. The CDR3 bases are TGTGCCGAAAGAGGGAGGGCCGGCACAGATACGCAGTATTTT. The chain recombines TRBV2 with TRBJ2-3; 7 bases are a match to TRBD2. J lost 1 base, V lost 11 bases, and 9 bases had no gene match. Germline V CDR1 and CDR2: SNHLY, FYNNEI. The CDR3 covers 14 residues.

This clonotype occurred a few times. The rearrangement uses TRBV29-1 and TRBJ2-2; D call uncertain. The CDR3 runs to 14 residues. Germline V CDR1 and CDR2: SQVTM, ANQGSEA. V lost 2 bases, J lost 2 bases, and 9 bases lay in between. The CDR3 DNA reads TGCAGCGTTGAAACCCAGACCAACACCGGGGAGCTGTTTTTT. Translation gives CSVETQTNTGELFF.

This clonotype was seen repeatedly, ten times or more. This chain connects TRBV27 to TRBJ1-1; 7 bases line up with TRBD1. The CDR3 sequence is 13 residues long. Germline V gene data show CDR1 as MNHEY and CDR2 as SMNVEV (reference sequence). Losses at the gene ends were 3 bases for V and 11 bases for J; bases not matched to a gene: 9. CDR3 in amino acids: CASSFWSGGDAFF. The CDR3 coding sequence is TGTGCCAGCAGTTTCTGGTCAGGGGGGGACGCTTTCTTT.

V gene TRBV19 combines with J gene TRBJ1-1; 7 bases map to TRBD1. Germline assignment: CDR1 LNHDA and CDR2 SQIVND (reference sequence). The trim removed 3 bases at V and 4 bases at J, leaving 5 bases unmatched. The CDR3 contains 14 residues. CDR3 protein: CASSIVTGTTEAFF. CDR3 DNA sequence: TGTGCCAGTAGTATTGTGACAGGGACCACTGAAGCTTTCTTT.

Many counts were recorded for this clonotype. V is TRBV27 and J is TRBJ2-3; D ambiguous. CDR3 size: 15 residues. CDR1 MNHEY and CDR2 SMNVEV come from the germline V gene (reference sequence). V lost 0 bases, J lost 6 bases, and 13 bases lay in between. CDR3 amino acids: CASSLSGMMGDTQYF. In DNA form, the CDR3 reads TGTGCCAGCAGTTTATCGGGAATGATGGGGGATACGCAGTATTTT.

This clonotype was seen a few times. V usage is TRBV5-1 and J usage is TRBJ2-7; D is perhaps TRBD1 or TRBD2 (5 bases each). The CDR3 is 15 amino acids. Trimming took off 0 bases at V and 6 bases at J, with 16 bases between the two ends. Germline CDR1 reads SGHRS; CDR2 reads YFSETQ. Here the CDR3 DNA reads TGCGCCAGCAGCTTGGATGGGACGGTCCTCTCCGAGCAGTACTTC. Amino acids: CASSLDGTVLSEQYF.

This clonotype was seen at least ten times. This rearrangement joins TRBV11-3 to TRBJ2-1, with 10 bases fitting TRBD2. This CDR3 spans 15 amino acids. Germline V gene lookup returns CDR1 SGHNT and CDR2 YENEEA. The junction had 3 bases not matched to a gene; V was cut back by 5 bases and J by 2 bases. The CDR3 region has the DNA TGTGCCAGCAGCCCCGGACTAGCGGCCTACAATGAGCAGTTCTTC. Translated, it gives CASSPGLAAYNEQFF.

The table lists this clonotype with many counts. The CDR3 DNA reads as TGCGCCAGCAGCGTCCGGGTCTCAGAGTCCGATACGCAGTATTTT. Its translation is CASSVRVSESDTQYF. The V gene is TRBV5-1, the J gene TRBJ2-3; no clear D. Germline CDR1 SGHRS, CDR2 YFSETQ. Deletions cut 4 bases from V and 6 bases from J, with 18 bases between. This CDR3 has 15 amino acids.